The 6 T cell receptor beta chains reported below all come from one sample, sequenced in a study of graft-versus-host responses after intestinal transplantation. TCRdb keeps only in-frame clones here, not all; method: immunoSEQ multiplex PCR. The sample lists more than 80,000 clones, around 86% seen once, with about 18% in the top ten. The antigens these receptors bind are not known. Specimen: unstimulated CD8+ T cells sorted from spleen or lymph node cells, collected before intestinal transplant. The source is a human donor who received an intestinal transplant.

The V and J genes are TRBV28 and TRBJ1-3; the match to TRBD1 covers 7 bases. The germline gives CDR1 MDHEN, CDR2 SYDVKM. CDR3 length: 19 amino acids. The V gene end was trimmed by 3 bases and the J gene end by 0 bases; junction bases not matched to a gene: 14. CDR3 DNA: TGTGCCAGCAGTTTCGGGACCCGGGGGACAGTCTTCTCTGGAAACACCATATATTTT. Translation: CASSFGTRGTVFSGNTIYF.

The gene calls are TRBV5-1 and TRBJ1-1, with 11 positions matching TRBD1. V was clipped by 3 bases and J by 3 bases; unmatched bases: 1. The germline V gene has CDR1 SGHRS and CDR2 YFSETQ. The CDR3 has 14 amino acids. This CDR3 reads CASSWTGGYTEAFF. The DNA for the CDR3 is TGCGCCAGCAGCTGGACAGGGGGCTACACTGAAGCTTTCTTT.

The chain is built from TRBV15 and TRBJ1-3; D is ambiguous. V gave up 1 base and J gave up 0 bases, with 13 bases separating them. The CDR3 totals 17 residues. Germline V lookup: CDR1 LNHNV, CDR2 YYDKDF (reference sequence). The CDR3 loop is CATSRGGYRISGNTIYF. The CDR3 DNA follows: TGTGCCACCAGCAGAGGTGGATACCGGATCTCTGGAAACACCATATATTTT.

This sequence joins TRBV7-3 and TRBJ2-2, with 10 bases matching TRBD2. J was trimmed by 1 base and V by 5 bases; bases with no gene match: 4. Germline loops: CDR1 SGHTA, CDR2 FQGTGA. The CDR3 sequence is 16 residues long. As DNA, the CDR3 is TGTGCCAGCAGCGACCGACTAGCGGGGAACACCGGGGAGCTGTTTTTT. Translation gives CASSDRLAGNTGELFF. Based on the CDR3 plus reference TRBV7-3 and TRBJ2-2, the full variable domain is GAGVSQTPSNKVTEKGKYVELRCDPISGHTALYWYRQSLGQGPEFLIYFQGTGAADDSGLPNDRFFAVRPEGSVSTLKIQRTERGDSAVYLCASSDRLAGNTGELFFGEGSRLTVL.

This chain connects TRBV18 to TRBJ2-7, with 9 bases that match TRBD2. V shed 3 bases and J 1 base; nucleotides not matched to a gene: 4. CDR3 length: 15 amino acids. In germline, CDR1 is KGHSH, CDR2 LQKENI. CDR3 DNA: TGTGCCAGCTCACCGCTAGCGGGAAAGTCCTACGAGCAGTACTTC. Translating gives CASSPLAGKSYEQYF.

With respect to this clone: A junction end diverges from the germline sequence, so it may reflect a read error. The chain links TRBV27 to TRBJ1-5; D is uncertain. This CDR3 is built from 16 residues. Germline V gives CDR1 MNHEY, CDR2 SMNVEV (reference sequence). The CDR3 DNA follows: TGTGCCATCAGTTTAGGGCCATACTATAGCAATCAGCCCCAGCATTTT. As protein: CAISLGPYYSNQPQHF.